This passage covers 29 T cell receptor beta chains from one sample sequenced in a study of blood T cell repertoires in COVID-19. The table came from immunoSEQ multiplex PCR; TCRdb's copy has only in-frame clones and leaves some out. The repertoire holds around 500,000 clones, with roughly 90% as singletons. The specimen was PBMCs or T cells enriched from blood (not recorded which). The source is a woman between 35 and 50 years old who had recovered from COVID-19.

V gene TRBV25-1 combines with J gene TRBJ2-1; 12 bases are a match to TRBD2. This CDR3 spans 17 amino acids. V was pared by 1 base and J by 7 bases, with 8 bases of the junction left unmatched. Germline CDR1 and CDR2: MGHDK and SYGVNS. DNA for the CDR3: TGTGCCAGCAGTGAATGGAGGACTAGCGGGAAGGATAATGAGCAGTTCTTC. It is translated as CASSEWRTSGKDNEQFF.

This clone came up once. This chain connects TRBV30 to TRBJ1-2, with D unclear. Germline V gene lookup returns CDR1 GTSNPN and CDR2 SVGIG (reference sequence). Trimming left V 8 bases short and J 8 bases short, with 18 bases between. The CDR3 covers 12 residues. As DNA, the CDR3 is TGTGCCCGATATAGGCCTGAGGGAGGCTACACCTTC. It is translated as CARYRPEGGYTF.

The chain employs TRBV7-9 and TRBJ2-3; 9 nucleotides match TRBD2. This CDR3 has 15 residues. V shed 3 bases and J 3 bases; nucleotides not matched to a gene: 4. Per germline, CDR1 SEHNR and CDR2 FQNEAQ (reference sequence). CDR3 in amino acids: CASSLGSGRTDTQYF. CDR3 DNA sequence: TGTGCCAGCAGCTTGGGTAGCGGGAGAACAGATACGCAGTATTTT.

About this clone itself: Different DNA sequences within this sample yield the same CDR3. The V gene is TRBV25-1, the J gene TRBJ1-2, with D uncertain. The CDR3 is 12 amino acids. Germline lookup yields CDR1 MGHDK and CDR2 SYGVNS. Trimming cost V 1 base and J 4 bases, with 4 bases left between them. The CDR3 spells CASSELAYGYTF. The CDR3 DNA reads TGTGCCAGCAGTGAATTAGCCTATGGCTACACCTTC.

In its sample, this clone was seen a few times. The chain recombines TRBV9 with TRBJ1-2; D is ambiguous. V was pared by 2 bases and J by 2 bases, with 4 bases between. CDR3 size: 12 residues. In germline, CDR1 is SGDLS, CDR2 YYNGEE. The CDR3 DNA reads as TGTGCCAGCAGCGTTCAAAACTATGGCTACACCTTC. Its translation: CASSVQNYGYTF.

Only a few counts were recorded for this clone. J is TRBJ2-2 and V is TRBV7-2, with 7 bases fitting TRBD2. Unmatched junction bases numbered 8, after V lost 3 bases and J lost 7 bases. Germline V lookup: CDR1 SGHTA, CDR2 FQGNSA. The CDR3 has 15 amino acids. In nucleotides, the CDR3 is TGTGCCAGCAGCTTGGTCGCGGGAGCCATCGGGGAGCTGTTTTTT. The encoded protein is CASSLVAGAIGELFF.

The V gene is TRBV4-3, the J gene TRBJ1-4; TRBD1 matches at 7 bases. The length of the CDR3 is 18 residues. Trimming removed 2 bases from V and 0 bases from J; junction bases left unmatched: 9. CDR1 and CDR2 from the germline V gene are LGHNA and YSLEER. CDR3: CASSQRGQLISTNEKLFF. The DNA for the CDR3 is TGCGCCAGCAGCCAAAGGGGACAGCTTATTTCAACTAATGAAAAACTGTTTTTT.

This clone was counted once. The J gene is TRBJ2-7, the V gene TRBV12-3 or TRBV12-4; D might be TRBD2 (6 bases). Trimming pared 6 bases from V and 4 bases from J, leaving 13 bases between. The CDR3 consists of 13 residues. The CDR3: CASRSAEGYEQYF. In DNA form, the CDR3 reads TGTGCCAGCAGATCCGCGGAGGGGTACGAGCAGTACTTC.

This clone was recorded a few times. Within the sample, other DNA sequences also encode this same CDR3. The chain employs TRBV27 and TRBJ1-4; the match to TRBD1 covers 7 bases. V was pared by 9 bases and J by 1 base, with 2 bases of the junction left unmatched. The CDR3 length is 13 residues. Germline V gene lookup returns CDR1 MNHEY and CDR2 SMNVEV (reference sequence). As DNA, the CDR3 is TGTGCCAGTCGACAGGGAACTAATGAAAAACTGTTTTTT. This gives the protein CASRQGTNEKLFF. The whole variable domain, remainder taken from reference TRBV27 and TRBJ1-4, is EAQVTQNPRYLITVTGKKLTVTCSQNMNHEYMSWYRQDPGLGLRQIYYSMNVEVTDKGDVPEGYKVSRKEKRNFPLILESPSPNQTSLYFCASRQGTNEKLFFGSGTQLSVL.

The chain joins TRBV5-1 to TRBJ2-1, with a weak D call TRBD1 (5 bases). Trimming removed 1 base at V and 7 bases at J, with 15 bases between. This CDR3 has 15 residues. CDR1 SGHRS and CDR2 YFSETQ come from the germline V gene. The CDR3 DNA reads TGCGCCAGCAGCTTGTTGGCAGGCCAGGGAAATGAGCAGTTCTTC. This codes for CASSLLAGQGNEQFF.

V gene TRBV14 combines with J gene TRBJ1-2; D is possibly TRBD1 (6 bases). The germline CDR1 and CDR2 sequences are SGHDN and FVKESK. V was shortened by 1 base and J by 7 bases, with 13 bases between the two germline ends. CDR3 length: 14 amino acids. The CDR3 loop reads CASSQVTGSSGYTF. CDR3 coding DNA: TGTGCCAGCAGCCAAGTGACAGGATCCTCTGGCTACACCTTC.

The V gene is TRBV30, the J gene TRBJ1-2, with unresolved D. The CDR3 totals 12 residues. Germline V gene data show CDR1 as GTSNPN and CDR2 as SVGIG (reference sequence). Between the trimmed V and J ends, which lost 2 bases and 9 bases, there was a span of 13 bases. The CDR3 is CAWSLQSERYTF. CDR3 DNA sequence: TGTGCCTGGAGTTTACAGAGTGAGCGCTACACCTTC.

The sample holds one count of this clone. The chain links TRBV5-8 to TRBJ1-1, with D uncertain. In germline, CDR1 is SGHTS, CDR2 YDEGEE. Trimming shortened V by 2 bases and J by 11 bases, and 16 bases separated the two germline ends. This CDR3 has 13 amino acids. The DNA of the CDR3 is TGTGCCAGCAGCTTTTTAACGGGTACGAACGCTTTCTTT. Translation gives CASSFLTGTNAFF.

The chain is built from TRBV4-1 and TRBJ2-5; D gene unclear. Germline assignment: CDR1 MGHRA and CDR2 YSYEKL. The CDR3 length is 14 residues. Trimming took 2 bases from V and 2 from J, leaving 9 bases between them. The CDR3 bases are TGCGCCAGCAGCCAAACCAGATTGCAAGAGACCCAGTACTTC. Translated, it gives CASSQTRLQETQYF.

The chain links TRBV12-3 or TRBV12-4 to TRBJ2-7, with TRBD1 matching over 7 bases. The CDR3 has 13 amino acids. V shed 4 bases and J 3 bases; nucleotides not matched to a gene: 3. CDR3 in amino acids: CASSSGQFYEQYF. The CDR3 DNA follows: TGTGCCAGCAGTTCGGGACAGTTCTACGAGCAGTACTTC.

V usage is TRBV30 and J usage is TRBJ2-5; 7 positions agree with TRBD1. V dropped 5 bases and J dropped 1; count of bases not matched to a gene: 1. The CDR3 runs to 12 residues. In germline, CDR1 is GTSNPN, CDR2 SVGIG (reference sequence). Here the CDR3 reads CAWEGAQETQYF. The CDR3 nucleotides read TGTGCCTGGGAGGGGGCCCAAGAGACCCAGTACTTC.

CDR3 coding DNA: TGTGCCAGCAGTGACGCCCACCTCAGGGGTGAGCTGTTTTTT. Translated, it gives CASSDAHLRGELFF. The chain carries TRBV6-1 and TRBJ2-2; a possible D gene is TRBD1 (6 bases). CDR1 is MNHNS and CDR2 is SASEGT in the germline V gene. The CDR3 runs 14 residues. Trimming cost V 3 bases and J 11 bases, with 16 bases left between them.

The CDR3 spells CASSRGWDAGYGYTF. As DNA, the CDR3 is TGTGCCAGCAGTCGAGGATGGGATGCGGGGTATGGCTACACCTTC. This chain uses TRBV6-2 or TRBV6-3 with TRBJ1-2, with no clear D. V lost 5 bases, J lost 5 bases, and 18 bases lay in between. CDR3 length: 15 amino acids. CDR1 MNHEY and CDR2 SVGEGT come from the germline V gene.

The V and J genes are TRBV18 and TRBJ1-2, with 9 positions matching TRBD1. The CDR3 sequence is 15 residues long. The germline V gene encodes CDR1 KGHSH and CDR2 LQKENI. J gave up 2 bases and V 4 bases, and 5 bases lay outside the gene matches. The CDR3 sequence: CASSRSGTGNYGYTF. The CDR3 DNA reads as TGTGCCAGCTCACGATCCGGGACAGGGAACTATGGCTACACCTTC.

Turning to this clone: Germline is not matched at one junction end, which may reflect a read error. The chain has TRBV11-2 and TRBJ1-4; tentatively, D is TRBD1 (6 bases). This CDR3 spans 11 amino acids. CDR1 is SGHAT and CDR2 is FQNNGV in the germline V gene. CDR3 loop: CASSFGGGLIF. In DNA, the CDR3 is TGTGCCAGCAGCTTCGGGGGGGGGCTAATTTTT.

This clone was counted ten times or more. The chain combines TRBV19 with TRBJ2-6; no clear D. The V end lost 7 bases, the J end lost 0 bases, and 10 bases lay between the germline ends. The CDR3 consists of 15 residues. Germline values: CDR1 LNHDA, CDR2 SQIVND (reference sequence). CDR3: CASTQVSSGANVLTF. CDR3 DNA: TGTGCCAGTACCCAGGTTTCCTCTGGGGCCAACGTCCTGACTTTC.

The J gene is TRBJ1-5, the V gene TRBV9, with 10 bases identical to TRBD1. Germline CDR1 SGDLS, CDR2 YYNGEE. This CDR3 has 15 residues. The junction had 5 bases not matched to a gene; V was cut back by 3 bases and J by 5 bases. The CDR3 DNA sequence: TGTGCCAGCAGCGAGGGACAGGGGTCCGATCAGCCCCAGCATTTT. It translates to CASSEGQGSDQPQHF.

The CDR3 is CASSDSGHLNTEAFF. CDR3 bases: TGTGCCAGCAGTGATTCGGGACACTTGAACACTGAAGCTTTCTTT. This sequence joins TRBV25-1 and TRBJ1-1, with TRBD1 as a possible D gene (6 bases). CDR3 size: 15 residues. Germline CDR1 MGHDK, CDR2 SYGVNS. Trimming shortened V by 3 bases and J by 0 bases, and 11 bases separated the two germline ends.

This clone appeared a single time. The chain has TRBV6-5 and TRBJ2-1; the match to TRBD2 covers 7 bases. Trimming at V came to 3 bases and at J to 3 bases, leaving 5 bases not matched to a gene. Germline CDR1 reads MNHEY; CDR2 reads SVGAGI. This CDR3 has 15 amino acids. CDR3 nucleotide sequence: TGTGCCAGCAGTTATCTCGGCGGGAGCTACAATGAGCAGTTCTTC. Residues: CASSYLGGSYNEQFF.

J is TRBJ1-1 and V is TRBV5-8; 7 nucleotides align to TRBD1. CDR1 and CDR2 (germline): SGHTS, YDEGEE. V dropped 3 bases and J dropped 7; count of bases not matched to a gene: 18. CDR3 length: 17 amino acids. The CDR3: CASSSVTGTNPRLEAFF. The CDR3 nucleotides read TGTGCCAGCAGCTCGGTGACAGGGACCAATCCCCGACTTGAAGCTTTCTTT.

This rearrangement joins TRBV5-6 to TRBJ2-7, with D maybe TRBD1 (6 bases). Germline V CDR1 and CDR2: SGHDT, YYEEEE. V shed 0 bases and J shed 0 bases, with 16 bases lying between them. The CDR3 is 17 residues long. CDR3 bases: TGTGCCAGCAGCTTGGAGCCCAGGGGCCGCCTCTCCTACGAGCAGTACTTC. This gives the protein CASSLEPRGRLSYEQYF.

The CDR3 nucleotides are TGTGCCAGCAGCCCAGGACTAGCGGGAGGGGCAGATACGCAGTATTTT. It is translated as CASSPGLAGGADTQYF. This chain connects TRBV7-9 to TRBJ2-3; 15 bases fit TRBD2. Germline V gene lookup returns CDR1 SEHNR and CDR2 FQNEAQ (reference sequence). V gave up 5 bases and J gave up 4 bases; unmatched junction bases: 4. The CDR3 is made up of 16 amino acids.

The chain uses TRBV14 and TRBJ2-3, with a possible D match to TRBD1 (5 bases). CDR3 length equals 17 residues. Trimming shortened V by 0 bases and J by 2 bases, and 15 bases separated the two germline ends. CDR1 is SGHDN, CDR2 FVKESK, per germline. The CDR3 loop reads CASSQDRGLGYTDTQYF. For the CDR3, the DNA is TGTGCCAGCAGCCAAGATAGGGGTCTGGGATACACAGATACGCAGTATTTT. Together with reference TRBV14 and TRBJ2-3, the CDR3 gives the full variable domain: EAGVTQFPSHSVIEKGQTVTLRCDPISGHDNLYWYRRVMGKEIKFLLHFVKESKQDESGMPNNRFLAERTGGTYSTLKVQPAELEDSGVYFCASSQDRGLGYTDTQYFGPGTRLTVL.

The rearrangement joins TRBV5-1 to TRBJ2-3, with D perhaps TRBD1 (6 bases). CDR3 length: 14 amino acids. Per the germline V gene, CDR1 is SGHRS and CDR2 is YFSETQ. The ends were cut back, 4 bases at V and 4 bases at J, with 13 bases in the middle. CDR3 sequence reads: CASSRAGQPDTQYF. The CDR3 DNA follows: TGCGCCAGCAGCCGGGCAGGACAGCCAGATACGCAGTATTTT.